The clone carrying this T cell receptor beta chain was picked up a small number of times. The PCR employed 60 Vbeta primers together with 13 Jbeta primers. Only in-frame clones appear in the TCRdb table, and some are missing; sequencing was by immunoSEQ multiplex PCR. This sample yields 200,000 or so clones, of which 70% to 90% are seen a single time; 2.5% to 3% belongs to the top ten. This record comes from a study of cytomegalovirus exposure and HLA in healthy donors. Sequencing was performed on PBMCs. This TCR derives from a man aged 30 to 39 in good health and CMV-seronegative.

The CDR3 DNA sequence: TGTGCCAGCACGTATATGGGGGCCGACACAGATACGCAGTATTTT. Residues: CASTYMGADTDTQYF. V is TRBV6-6 and J is TRBJ2-3, with D maybe TRBD1 (6 bases). Trimming cost V 7 bases and J 2 bases, with 16 bases left between them. This CDR3 has 15 amino acids. Germline assignment: CDR1 MNHNY and CDR2 SVGAGI (reference sequence).